This TCR beta chain was documented in a study of blood T cell repertoires in COVID-19. Study context: The analysed material was cDNA or gDNA that came from T cells, B-cell-depleted T cells, or PBMCs.

Losses at the gene ends were 7 bases for V and 2 bases for J; bases not matched to a gene: 5. CDR3 length: 14 residues. Germline loops: CDR1 KGHDR, CDR2 SFDVKD. As handled by the study authors: It was from reference gene primer amplification that nucleated cell counts were estimated. Profiled with immunoSEQ multiplex PCR; TCRdb holds only in-frame clones, not every one. D and trimming were read from the DNA, whereas the V and J calls and clone size are those reported in that table. The table shows 150,000 or so clones, with approximately 84% occurring only once. The rearrangement links TRBV24-1 to TRBJ1-2; 8 positions match TRBD1. The sequencing input was peripheral blood. The source is a woman aged 55-69 years with acute or convalescent COVID-19. CDR3 sequence (DNA): TGTGCCACCAGCTCAGGGGGCGGAAACTATGGCTACACCTTC. As protein: CATSSGGGNYGYTF.